This T cell receptor beta chain was sequenced for a study of identical twins. TCRdb passed the 5' RACE reads through MiXCR, listing each CDR3 protein once. The profile covers some 590,000 distinct CDR3 sequences, with 9.5% to 10% appearing a single time and around 3.1% taken by the ten largest. This CDR3 is 18 amino acids long. Germline-derived CDR1 and CDR2 are SGHDT and YYEEEE. Trimming at V came to 0 bases and at J to 0 bases, leaving 9 bases not matched to a gene. A further study also used this sample, focusing on yellow fever vaccine responses in identical twins.

The sample comprised PBMCs. The chain employs TRBV5-6 and TRBJ2-1; 7 bases agree with TRBD2. The sequence came from a woman in her late teens or twenties in good health. CDR3 loop: CASSLEGLAVSSYNEQFF. DNA for the CDR3: TGTGCCAGCAGCTTGGAGGGTCTAGCGGTTAGCTCCTACAATGAGCAGTTCTTC.